These T cell receptor beta chains were read from a single sample in a study of cytomegalovirus exposure and HLA in healthy donors. Sequencing used immunoSEQ multiplex PCR; TCRdb keeps in-frame clones, though not all of them. The sample has just over 150,000 clones, 82% seen once. Sequencing input: PBMCs. These receptors all stem from a woman between 45 and 65 years old in good health and CMV-seropositive. Each CDR3 is given with its conserved first and last residue. D genes are given only for firm matches. Clone size is given for some rows only: seen once, a few or many times, or a class if the clone is expanded.

V gene	clone size	J gene	D gene	CDR3 DNA	CDR3 protein
TRBV29-1	NA	TRBJ1-2	NA	TGCAGCGTTGAAGAATTGGACAGAGATGGCTACACCTTC	CSVEELDRDGYTF
TRBV5-8	NA	TRBJ2-1	NA	TGTGCCAGCAGCTCCTTAGGGGCTGTCTCCTACAATGAGCAGTTCTTC	CASSSLGAVSYNEQFF
TRBV5-4	NA	TRBJ2-6	NA	TGTGCCAGCACCCCGAGATCTGGGGCCAACGTCCTGACTTTC	CASTPRSGANVLTF
TRBV27	NA	TRBJ2-1	TRBD1	TGTGCCAGCAGCTTCCGTACCGGGACAGGGGCGTTTGGGGACTACAATGAGCAGTTCTTC	CASSFRTGTGAFGDYNEQFF
TRBV28	NA	TRBJ2-7	NA	TGTGCCAGCAGTTTTAACTCCTACGAGCAGTACTTC	CASSFNSYEQYF
TRBV9	NA	TRBJ2-7	TRBD1	TGTGCCAGCAGCGCGCTACAGGGGGCACCGTACTTC	CASSALQGAPYF
TRBV15	NA	TRBJ2-3	TRBD2	TGTGCCACCAGCAGAGGAGCGGGGGGGAGCACAGATACGCAGTATTTT	CATSRGAGGSTDTQYF
TRBV27	NA	TRBJ1-2	NA	TGTGCCAGCAGCCACGGGGACTATGGCTACACCTTC	CASSHGDYGYTF
TRBV10-2	NA	TRBJ2-2	NA	TGCGCCAGCAGTGACATGGACATGAACACCGGGGAGCTGTTTTTT	CASSDMDMNTGELFF
TRBV11-3	NA	TRBJ2-2	TRBD2	TGTGCCAGCAGGCGGGGGAGCACCGGGGAGCTGTTTTTT	CASRRGSTGELFF
TRBV5-1	few	TRBJ2-7	NA	TGCGCCAGCAGCGTAGCAAGCGGGACACCCTACGAGCAGTACTTC	CASSVASGTPYEQYF
TRBV6-1	NA	TRBJ2-1	TRBD2	TGTGCCAGCAGCCCGACTAGCGGGGGGTGGAATGAGCAGTTCTTC	CASSPTSGGWNEQFF
TRBV5-1	NA	TRBJ2-7	NA	TGCGCCAGCAGCTTGAGCACAGGGACCTACGAGCAGTACTTC	CASSLSTGTYEQYF
TRBV6-1	NA	TRBJ1-1	NA	TGTGCTACGAGCTGGGCATCTGAAGCTTTCTTT	CATSWASEAFF
TRBV13	NA	TRBJ2-7	TRBD1	TGTGCCAGCAGCACCCTGGGACAGGGGGAAGACTACGAGCAGTACTTC	CASSTLGQGEDYEQYF
TRBV27	NA	TRBJ2-1	TRBD2	TGTGCCAGCAGCCCAGCGGGGGGGCCGGGTGAGCAGTTCTTC	CASSPAGGPGEQFF
TRBV9	NA	TRBJ2-1	TRBD2	TGTGCCAGCAGACCCCTAGCGGGGGGGCGGGGAGGCAATGAGCAGTTCTTC	CASRPLAGGRGGNEQFF
TRBV19	NA	TRBJ1-1	NA	TGTGCCAGTAGTATAAGGGGTGGCGGCACTGAAGCTTTCTTT	CASSIRGGGTEAFF
TRBV5-6	once	TRBJ2-1	NA	TGTGCCAGCAGCTTGGGAGGTTATAGCTCCTACAATGAGCAGTTCTTC	CASSLGGYSSYNEQFF
TRBV15	NA	TRBJ1-2	NA	TGTGCCACCAGGCAGGGAACGGCTAACTATGGCTACACCTTC	CATRQGTANYGYTF
TRBV6-5	NA	TRBJ2-2	NA	TGTGCCAGCAGTCCTCCGGGAGAGAGAACCGGGGAGCTGTTTTTT	CASSPPGERTGELFF
TRBV6-1	NA	TRBJ1-1	NA	TGTGCCAGCAGTGCACACAGGGCCGAGAACACTGAAGCTTTCTTT	CASSAHRAENTEAFF
TRBV7-2	NA	TRBJ2-3	NA	TGTGCCAGTGAGGGCACAGATACGCAGTATTTT	CASEGTDTQYF
TRBV5-6	NA	TRBJ1-1	NA	TGTGCCAGCAGCTTGGTGGGAGGGGTGAACACTGAAGCTTTCTTT	CASSLVGGVNTEAFF
TRBV18	NA	TRBJ1-5	NA	TGTGCCAGCTCCGACTCCAGGGGCAATCAGCCCCAGCATTTT	CASSDSRGNQPQHF
TRBV5-4	NA	TRBJ2-7	NA	TGTGCCAGCAGCTTTGCGGGGTTCTACGAGCAGTACTTC	CASSFAGFYEQYF
TRBV27	NA	TRBJ2-2	NA	TGTGCCAGCAGTTTAAGGGGTGCCGGGGAGCTGTTTTTT	CASSLRGAGELFF
TRBV7-6	NA	TRBJ2-7	NA	TGTGCCAGCAGCTTAGGAGGAGGAATCGATGAGCAGTACTTC	CASSLGGGIDEQYF
TRBV11-1	once	TRBJ1-6	NA	TGTGCCAGCAGCTTCGGACAACCAAATAATTCACCCCTCCACTTT	CASSFGQPNNSPLHF
TRBV12-5	NA	TRBJ1-2	TRBD1	TGTGCTAGTGGTTTGAGGACAGGGTCCGGCTACACCTTC	CASGLRTGSGYTF
TRBV5-8	NA	TRBJ1-5	NA	TGTGCCAGCAGCTTGGACGGGAGTCCCCAGCCCCAGCATTTT	CASSLDGSPQPQHF
TRBV13	once	TRBJ1-1	TRBD1	TGTGCCAGCAGCACCGGGACAGGGGGATCGGCTGAAGCTTTCTTT	CASSTGTGGSAEAFF